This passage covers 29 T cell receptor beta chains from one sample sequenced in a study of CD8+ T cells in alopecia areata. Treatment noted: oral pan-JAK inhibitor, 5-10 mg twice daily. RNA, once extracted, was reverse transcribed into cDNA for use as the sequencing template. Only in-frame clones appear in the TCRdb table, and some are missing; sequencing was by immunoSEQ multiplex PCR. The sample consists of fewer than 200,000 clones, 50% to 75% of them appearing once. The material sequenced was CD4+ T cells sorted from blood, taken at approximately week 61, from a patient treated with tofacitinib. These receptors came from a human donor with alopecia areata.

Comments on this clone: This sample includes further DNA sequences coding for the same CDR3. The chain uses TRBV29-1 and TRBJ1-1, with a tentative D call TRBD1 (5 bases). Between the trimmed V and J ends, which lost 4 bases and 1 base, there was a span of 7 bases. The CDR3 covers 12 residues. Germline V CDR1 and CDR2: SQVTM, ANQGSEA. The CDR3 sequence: CSVVTGNTEAFF. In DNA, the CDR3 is TGCAGCGTTGTCACAGGGAACACTGAAGCTTTCTTT.

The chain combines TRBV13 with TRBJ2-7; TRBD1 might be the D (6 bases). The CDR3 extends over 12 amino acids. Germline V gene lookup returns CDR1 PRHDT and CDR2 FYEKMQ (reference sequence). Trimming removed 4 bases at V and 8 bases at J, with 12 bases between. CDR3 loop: CASSSFDRQQYF. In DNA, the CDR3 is TGTGCCAGCAGCTCCTTCGACAGGCAGCAGTACTTC.

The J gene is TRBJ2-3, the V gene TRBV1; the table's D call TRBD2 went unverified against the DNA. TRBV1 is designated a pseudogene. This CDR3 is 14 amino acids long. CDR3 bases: TGCACCAGTGGGGCGGGGGATGCAACAGATACGCAGTATTTT. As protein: CTSGAGDATDTQYF.

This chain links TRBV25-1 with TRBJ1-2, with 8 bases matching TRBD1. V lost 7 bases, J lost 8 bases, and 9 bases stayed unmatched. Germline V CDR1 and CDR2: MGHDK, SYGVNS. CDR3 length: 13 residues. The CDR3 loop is CASTGTGTGGYTF. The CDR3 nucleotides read TGTGCCAGCACCGGGACAGGAACTGGGGGCTACACCTTC.

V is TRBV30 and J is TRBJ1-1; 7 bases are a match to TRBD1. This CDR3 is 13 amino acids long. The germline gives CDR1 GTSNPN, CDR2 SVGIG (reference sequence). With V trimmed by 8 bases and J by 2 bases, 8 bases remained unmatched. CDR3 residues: CAGNRGINTEAFF. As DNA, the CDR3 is TGTGCCGGTAACAGGGGAATCAACACTGAAGCTTTCTTT.

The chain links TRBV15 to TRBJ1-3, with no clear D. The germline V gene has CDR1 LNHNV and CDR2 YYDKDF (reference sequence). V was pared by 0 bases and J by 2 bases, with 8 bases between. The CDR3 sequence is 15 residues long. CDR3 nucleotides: TGTGCCACCAGCAGAGATCGGGCGGCTGGAAACACCATATATTTT. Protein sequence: CATSRDRAAGNTIYF.

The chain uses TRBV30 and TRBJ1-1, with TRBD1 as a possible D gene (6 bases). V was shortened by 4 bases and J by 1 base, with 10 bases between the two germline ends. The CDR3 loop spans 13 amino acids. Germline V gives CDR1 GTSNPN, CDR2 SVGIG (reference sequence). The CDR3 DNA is TGTGCCTGGAAAGGACAGCAGAACACTGAAGCTTTCTTT. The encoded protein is CAWKGQQNTEAFF.

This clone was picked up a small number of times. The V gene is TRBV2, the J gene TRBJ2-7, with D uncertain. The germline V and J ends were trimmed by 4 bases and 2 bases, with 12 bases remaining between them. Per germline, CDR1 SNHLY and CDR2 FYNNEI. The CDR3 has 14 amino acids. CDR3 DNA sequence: TGTGCCAGCAGTGTAGGACCTTTAGCCTACGAGCAGTACTTC. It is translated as CASSVGPLAYEQYF.

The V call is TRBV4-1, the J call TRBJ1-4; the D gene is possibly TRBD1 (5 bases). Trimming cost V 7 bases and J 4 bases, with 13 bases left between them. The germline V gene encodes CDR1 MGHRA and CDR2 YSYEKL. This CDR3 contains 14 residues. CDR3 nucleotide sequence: TGCGCCAGCAACCTTAGGGGACTTAATGAAAAACTGTTTTTT. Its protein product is CASNLRGLNEKLFF.

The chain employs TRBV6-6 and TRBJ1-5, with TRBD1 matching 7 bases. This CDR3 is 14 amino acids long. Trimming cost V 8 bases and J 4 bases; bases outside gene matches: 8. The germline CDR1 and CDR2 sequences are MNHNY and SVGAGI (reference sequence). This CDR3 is CASGTERLNQPQHF. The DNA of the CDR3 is TGTGCCAGCGGGACAGAAAGATTGAATCAGCCCCAGCATTTT.

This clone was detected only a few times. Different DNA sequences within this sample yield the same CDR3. CDR3 sequence reads: CASNRGEGNQPQHF. The CDR3 nucleotides are TGTGCCAGCAACAGGGGTGAGGGCAATCAGCCCCAGCATTTT. J is TRBJ1-5 and V is TRBV19; 7 bases match TRBD1. In germline, CDR1 is LNHDA, CDR2 SQIVND (reference sequence). Trimming cost V 9 bases and J 2 bases; bases outside gene matches: 7. This CDR3 spans 14 amino acids.

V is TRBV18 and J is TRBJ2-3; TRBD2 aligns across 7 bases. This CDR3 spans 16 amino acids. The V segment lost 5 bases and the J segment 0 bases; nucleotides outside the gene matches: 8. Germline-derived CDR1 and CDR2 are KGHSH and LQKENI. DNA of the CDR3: TGTGCCAGCTCATACGGAGGCGGGGGAAGCACAGATACGCAGTATTTT. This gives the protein CASSYGGGGSTDTQYF.

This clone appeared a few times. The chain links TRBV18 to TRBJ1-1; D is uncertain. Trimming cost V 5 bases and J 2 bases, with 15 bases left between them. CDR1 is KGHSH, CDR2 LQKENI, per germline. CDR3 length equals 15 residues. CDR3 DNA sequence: TGTGCCAGCTCAGCAACCTTATTTGAAAACACTGAAGCTTTCTTT. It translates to CASSATLFENTEAFF.

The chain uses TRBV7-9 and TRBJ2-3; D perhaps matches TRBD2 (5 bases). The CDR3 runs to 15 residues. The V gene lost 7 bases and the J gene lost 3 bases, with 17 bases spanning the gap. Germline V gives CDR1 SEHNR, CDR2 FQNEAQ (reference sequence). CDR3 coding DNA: TGTGCCAGCAATACTATTGGCCGGGGTACAGATACGCAGTATTTT. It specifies CASNTIGRGTDTQYF.

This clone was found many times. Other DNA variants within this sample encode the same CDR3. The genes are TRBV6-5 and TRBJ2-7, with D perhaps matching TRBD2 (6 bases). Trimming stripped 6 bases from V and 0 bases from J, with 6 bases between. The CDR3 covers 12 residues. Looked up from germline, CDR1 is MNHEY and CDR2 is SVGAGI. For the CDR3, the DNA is TGTGCCAGCAGGGAGGGCTCCTACGAGCAGTACTTC. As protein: CASREGSYEQYF.

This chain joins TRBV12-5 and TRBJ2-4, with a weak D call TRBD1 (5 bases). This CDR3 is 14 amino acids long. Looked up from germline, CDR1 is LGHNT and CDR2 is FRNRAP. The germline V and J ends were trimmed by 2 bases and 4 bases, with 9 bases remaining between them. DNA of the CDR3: TGTGCTAGTGGTTTGTCTCAGGGAAAAAACATTCAGTACTTC. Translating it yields CASGLSQGKNIQYF. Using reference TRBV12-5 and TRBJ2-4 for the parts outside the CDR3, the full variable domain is DARVTQTPRHKVTEMGQEVTMRCQPILGHNTVFWYRQTMMQGLELLAYFRNRAPLDDSGMPKDRFSAEMPDATLATLKIQPSEPRDSAVYFCASGLSQGKNIQYFGAGTRLSVL.

DNA for the CDR3: TGCGCCAGCAGCTTGGGGGACCGGAGCAATCAGCCCCAGCATTTT. Its translation: CASSLGDRSNQPQHF. V usage is TRBV5-1 and J usage is TRBJ1-5, with D maybe TRBD1 (5 bases). The CDR3 sequence is 15 residues long. The germline V and J ends were trimmed by 0 bases and 1 base, with 8 bases remaining between them. CDR1 is SGHRS and CDR2 is YFSETQ in the germline V gene.

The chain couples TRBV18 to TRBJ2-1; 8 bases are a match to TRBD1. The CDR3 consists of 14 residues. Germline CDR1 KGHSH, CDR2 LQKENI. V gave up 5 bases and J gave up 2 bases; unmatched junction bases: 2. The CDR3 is CASSSDRAYNEQFF. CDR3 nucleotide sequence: TGTGCCAGCTCATCGGACAGGGCCTACAATGAGCAGTTCTTC.

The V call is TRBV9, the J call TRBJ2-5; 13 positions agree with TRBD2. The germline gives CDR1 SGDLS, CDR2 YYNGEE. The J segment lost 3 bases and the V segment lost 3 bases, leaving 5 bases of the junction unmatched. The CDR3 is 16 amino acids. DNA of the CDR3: TGTGCCAGCAGCGAGGGACTAGCGGGGACTAAAGAGACCCAGTACTTC. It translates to CASSEGLAGTKETQYF.

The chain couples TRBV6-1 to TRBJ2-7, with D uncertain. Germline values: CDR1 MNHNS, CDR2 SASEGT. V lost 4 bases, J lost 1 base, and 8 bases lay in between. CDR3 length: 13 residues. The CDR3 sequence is CASSARISYEQYF. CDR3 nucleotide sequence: TGTGCCAGCAGTGCGAGGATATCCTACGAGCAGTACTTC.

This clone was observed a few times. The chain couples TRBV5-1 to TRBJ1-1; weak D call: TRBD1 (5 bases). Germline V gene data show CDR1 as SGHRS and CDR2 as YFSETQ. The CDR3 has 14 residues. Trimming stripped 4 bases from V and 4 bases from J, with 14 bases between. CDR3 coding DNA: TGCGCCAGCAGCCCACAGGCCGGGGGCACTGAAGCTTTCTTT. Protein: CASSPQAGGTEAFF.

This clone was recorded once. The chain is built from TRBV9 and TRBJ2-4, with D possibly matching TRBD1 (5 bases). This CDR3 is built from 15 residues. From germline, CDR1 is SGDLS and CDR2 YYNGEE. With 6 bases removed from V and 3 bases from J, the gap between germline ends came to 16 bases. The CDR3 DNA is TGTGCCAGCACCCAAATAGGGGAAGGCAAAAACATTCAGTACTTC. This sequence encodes CASTQIGEGKNIQYF.

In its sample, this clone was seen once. Here the CDR3 reads CASSSWGRELTEAFF. CDR3 nucleotide sequence: TGTGCCAGCAGTTCCTGGGGCAGGGAGTTGACTGAAGCTTTCTTT. This chain links TRBV6-5 with TRBJ1-1, with a tentative D call TRBD1 (5 bases). Germline CDR1 reads MNHEY; CDR2 reads SVGAGI. The V end lost 4 bases, the J end lost 5 bases, and 17 bases lay between the germline ends. This CDR3 has 15 residues.

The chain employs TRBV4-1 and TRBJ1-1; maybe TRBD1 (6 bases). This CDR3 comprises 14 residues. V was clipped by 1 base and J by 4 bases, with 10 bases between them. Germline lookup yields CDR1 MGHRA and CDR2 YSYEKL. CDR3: CASSQGGQITEAFF. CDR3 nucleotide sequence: TGCGCCAGCAGCCAAGGGGGACAAATCACTGAAGCTTTCTTT.

For the CDR3, the DNA is TGTGCCAGCAGCTTAGTGGGGGGAGGGGAATATAATTCACCCCTCCACTTT. Its translation: CASSLVGGGEYNSPLHF. The gene calls are TRBV7-8 and TRBJ1-6; TRBD1 is a possible D gene (5 bases). The CDR3 is 17 residues long. V was clipped by 1 base and J by 4 bases, with 14 bases between them. In germline, CDR1 is SGHVS, CDR2 FQNEAQ.

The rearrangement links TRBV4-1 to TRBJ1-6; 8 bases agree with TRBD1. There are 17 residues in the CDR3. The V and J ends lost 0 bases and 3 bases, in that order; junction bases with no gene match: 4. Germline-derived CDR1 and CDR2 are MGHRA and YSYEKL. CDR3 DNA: TGCGCCAGCAGCCAAGATCCGGGGACAGGCTATAATTCACCCCTCCACTTT. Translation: CASSQDPGTGYNSPLHF.

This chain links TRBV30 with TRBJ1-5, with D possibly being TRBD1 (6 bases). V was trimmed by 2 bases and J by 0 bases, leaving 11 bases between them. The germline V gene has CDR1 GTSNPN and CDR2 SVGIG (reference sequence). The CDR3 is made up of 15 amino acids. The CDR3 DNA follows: TGTGCCTGGAGTCGGGGGGGCCCTAGCAATCAGCCCCAGCATTTT. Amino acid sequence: CAWSRGGPSNQPQHF.

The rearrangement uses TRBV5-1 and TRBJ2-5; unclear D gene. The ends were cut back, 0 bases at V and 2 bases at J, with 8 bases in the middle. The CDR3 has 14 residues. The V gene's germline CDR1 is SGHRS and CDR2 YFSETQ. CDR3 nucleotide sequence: TGCGCCAGCAGCTTGGAGGCCCCACAAGAGACCCAGTACTTC. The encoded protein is CASSLEAPQETQYF.

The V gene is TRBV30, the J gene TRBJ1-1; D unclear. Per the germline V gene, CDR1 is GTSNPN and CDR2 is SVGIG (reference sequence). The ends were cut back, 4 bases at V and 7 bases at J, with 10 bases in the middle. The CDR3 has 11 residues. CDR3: CAWNFGDEAFF. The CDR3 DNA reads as TGTGCCTGGAATTTTGGGGATGAAGCTTTCTTT.